This passage covers 29 T cell receptor beta chains from one sample sequenced in a study of CD8+CD57+ T cells in acquired aplastic anemia. The study profiled TCR beta VDJ and CDR3 using genomic DNA as template. From the reads, TCRdb called clonotypes with MiXCR, one entry per CDR3 protein. The repertoire holds 150,000 to 200,000 distinct CDR3 sequences, with about half as singletons. The sequencing input was sorted CD4+, CD8+, or CD8+CD57+ T cells (not recorded which) from PBMCs. The receptors were sampled from a human donor in good health.

The chain employs TRBV7-2 and TRBJ1-3; D is perhaps TRBD1 (5 bases). V was clipped by 1 base and J by 4 bases, with 11 bases between them. The CDR3 runs to 15 residues. Looked up from germline, CDR1 is SGHTA and CDR2 is FQGNSA. CDR3 bases: TGTGCCAGCAGCTTAGTGGGGCCGTTGGGAAACACCATATATTTT. This encodes CASSLVGPLGNTIYF.

V and J are TRBV7-3 and TRBJ2-5, with 8 bases identical to TRBD2. This CDR3 is built from 18 residues. Germline V gene lookup returns CDR1 SGHTA and CDR2 FQGTGA. The junction had 14 bases not matched to a gene; V was cut back by 1 base and J by 4 bases. In DNA, the CDR3 is TGTGCCAGCAGCTTAATCCCTTGGGCGGGAGGTTCGGGAGAGACCCAGTACTTC. Protein sequence: CASSLIPWAGGSGETQYF.

This clonotype was observed a few times. The CDR3 reads CATSRGGGGGNQPQHF. The CDR3 bases are TGTGCCACCAGCAGAGGCGGCGGGGGAGGCAATCAGCCCCAGCATTTT. The rearrangement links TRBV15 to TRBJ1-5, with TRBD1 as a possible D gene (5 bases). Germline CDR1 is LNHNV and CDR2 is YYDKDF (reference sequence). Between the trimmed V and J ends, which lost 1 base and 2 bases, there was a span of 12 bases. The CDR3 has 16 residues.

The chain couples TRBV6-1 to TRBJ2-1, with TRBD2 as a possible D gene (6 bases). Germline assignment: CDR1 MNHNS and CDR2 SASEGT. V was shortened by 4 bases and J by 6 bases, with 16 bases between the two germline ends. The CDR3 covers 15 residues. CDR3 sequence (DNA): TGTGCCAGCAGTGTAGCGACGGAGGGCCCCAATGAGCAGTTCTTC. Translating gives CASSVATEGPNEQFF.

This clonotype came up a few times. The chain carries TRBV10-3 and TRBJ1-1; D is uncertain. V shed 6 bases and J shed 2 bases, with 10 bases lying between them. The length of the CDR3 is 13 residues. Germline CDR1 is ENHRY and CDR2 is SYGVKD. CDR3 nucleotides: TGTGCCATCAGGGAGGAGAGAAACACTGAAGCTTTCTTT. Its protein product is CAIREERNTEAFF.

The J gene is TRBJ2-5, the V gene TRBV25-1; D unclear. The germline V gene encodes CDR1 MGHDK and CDR2 SYGVNS. V lost 6 bases, J lost 5 bases, and 13 bases lay in between. The length of the CDR3 is 13 residues. CDR3 sequence reads: CASSPLDWETQYF. In DNA form, the CDR3 reads TGTGCCAGCAGCCCACTCGATTGGGAGACCCAGTACTTC.

V gene TRBV30 combines with J gene TRBJ1-3, with D possibly TRBD1 on 5 matching bases. The germline V gene encodes CDR1 GTSNPN and CDR2 SVGIG (reference sequence). Trimming took 0 bases from V and 1 from J, leaving 13 bases between them. The CDR3 covers 16 residues. CDR3 region: CAWSVGTISSGNTIYF. Here the CDR3 DNA reads TGTGCCTGGAGTGTCGGGACGATTAGTTCTGGAAACACCATATATTTT.

This chain uses TRBV19 with TRBJ1-5, with D hard to call. The germline V gene has CDR1 LNHDA and CDR2 SQIVND (reference sequence). The V end was cut by 4 bases, the J end by 0 bases, with 4 bases between. The CDR3 has 13 residues. This CDR3 reads CASSTHSNQPQHF. In nucleotides, the CDR3 is TGTGCCAGTAGTACCCATAGCAATCAGCCCCAGCATTTT. Full variable domain (remainder filled in from reference TRBV19 and TRBJ1-5): DGGITQSPKYLFRKEGQNVTLSCEQNLNHDAMYWYRQDPGQGLRLIYYSQIVNDFQKGDIAEGYSVSREKKESFPLTVTSAQKNPTAFYLCASSTHSNQPQHFGDGTRLSIL.

V and J are TRBV5-1 and TRBJ2-7, with 8 nucleotides matching TRBD1. The CDR3 length is 15 residues. Germline V gene sequence: CDR1 SGHRS, CDR2 YFSETQ. The V segment lost 4 bases and the J segment 5 bases; nucleotides outside the gene matches: 11. In DNA form, the CDR3 reads TGCGCCAGCAGCCCAGGGGGCTTCCAGGACGACGAGCAGTACTTC. It yields the protein CASSPGGFQDDEQYF.

This clonotype was seen only a few times. The chain is built from TRBV7-9 and TRBJ2-7, with D tentatively TRBD1 (6 bases). Trimming cost V 6 bases and J 5 bases, with 11 bases left between them. This CDR3 spans 12 amino acids. Germline V gene lookup returns CDR1 SEHNR and CDR2 FQNEAQ (reference sequence). As DNA, the CDR3 is TGTGCCAGCAGTTCACAGGGCAACGAGCAGTACTTC. The encoded protein is CASSSQGNEQYF.

The chain joins TRBV7-6 to TRBJ2-5, with D hard to call. The CDR3 extends over 12 amino acids. V was clipped by 5 bases and J by 0 bases, with 4 bases between them. Germline V gene data show CDR1 as SGHVS and CDR2 as FNYEAQ. CDR3 coding DNA: TGTGCCAGCAGCAAGCACCAAGAGACCCAGTACTTC. Protein sequence: CASSKHQETQYF.

The rearrangement joins TRBV14 to TRBJ2-1; 9 bases align to TRBD2. Germline-derived CDR1 and CDR2 are SGHDN and FVKESK. The CDR3 spans 19 residues. Unmatched junction bases numbered 9, after V lost 0 bases and J lost 0 bases. CDR3 amino acids: CASSQEDLYSGGSYNEQFF. The CDR3 DNA reads TGTGCCAGCAGCCAAGAAGACCTGTATAGCGGGGGCTCCTACAATGAGCAGTTCTTC.

This clonotype was detected ten times or more. The rearrangement links TRBV2 to TRBJ1-5; D may be TRBD1 (6 bases). V was shortened by 6 bases and J by 0 bases, with 15 bases between the two germline ends. This CDR3 has 16 residues. Germline CDR1 is SNHLY and CDR2 is FYNNEI. The CDR3 bases are TGTGCCAGCAGCCCCAGACGGACAGTTAGCAATCAGCCCCAGCATTTT. Translating it yields CASSPRRTVSNQPQHF.

This clonotype was detected ten times or more. CDR3 sequence: CASPGTDLGYTF. The CDR3 DNA reads TGTGCCAGCCCCGGGACAGACCTTGGCTACACCTTC. The chain couples TRBV5-8 to TRBJ1-2; 7 nucleotides match TRBD1. The germline V gene encodes CDR1 SGHTS and CDR2 YDEGEE. J lost 7 bases, V lost 7 bases, and 7 bases had no gene match. The CDR3 contains 12 residues.

As DNA, the CDR3 is TGTGCCAGCAGCTTGACCAGGGCCGAGCAGTACTTC. Translated, it gives CASSLTRAEQYF. V and J are TRBV5-6 and TRBJ2-7, with D possibly matching TRBD1 (5 bases). Between the trimmed V and J ends, which lost 1 base and 6 bases, there was a span of 8 bases. The CDR3 totals 12 residues. CDR1 and CDR2 (germline): SGHDT, YYEEEE.

This clonotype was observed many times. This sequence joins TRBV10-3 and TRBJ2-3; tentative D call: TRBD1 (6 bases). CDR3 length equals 14 residues. Germline loops: CDR1 ENHRY, CDR2 SYGVKD. Trimming cost V 1 base and J 1 base, with 6 bases left between them. This CDR3 reads CAISEWTGTDTQYF. DNA of the CDR3: TGTGCCATCAGTGAGTGGACAGGCACAGATACGCAGTATTTT.

For this clonotype: One end of the junction fails to match germline, which may point to a read error. The V gene is TRBV15, the J gene TRBJ2-2, with D perhaps TRBD2 (5 bases). The CDR3 has 10 residues. The germline V gene encodes CDR1 LNHNV and CDR2 YYDKDF (reference sequence). CDR3 protein: CATWNGKLFF. For the CDR3, the DNA is TGTGCCACCTGGAACGGGAAGCTGTTTTTT.

V gene TRBV10-3 combines with J gene TRBJ1-1; tentatively, D is TRBD1 (6 bases). Germline CDR1 ENHRY, CDR2 SYGVKD. This CDR3 is 12 amino acids long. Trimming cost V 10 bases and J 5 bases, with 14 bases left between them. CDR3 nucleotide sequence: TGTGCCACGGGACATAGGTTTACTGAAGCTTTCTTT. Translated: CATGHRFTEAFF.

This clonotype was recorded many times. The rearrangement uses TRBV6-2 or TRBV6-3 and TRBJ2-1; 8 bases line up with TRBD2. The trim removed 8 bases at V and 6 bases at J, leaving 3 bases unmatched. This CDR3 has 12 amino acids. Germline V CDR1 and CDR2: MNHEY, SVGEGT. CDR3 nucleotides: TGTGCCAGCGTAGCGGGGTCCAATGAGCAGTTCTTC. Residues: CASVAGSNEQFF.

V and J are TRBV29-1 and TRBJ2-7; maybe TRBD2 (6 bases). Germline-derived CDR1 and CDR2 are SQVTM and ANQGSEA. V lost 5 bases to trimming and J lost 4 bases, with 9 bases between them. This CDR3 region has 11 residues. For the CDR3, the DNA is TGCAGCGTTTGGGACTTTTACGAGCAGTACTTC. Translated: CSVWDFYEQYF.

This sequence joins TRBV19 and TRBJ2-2, with 10 bases lining up with TRBD2. The CDR3 has 17 amino acids. Germline V gene lookup returns CDR1 LNHDA and CDR2 SQIVND (reference sequence). The V and J ends lost 7 bases and 5 bases, in that order; junction bases with no gene match: 13. Here the CDR3 reads CASMRFDGTSVTGELFF. In DNA, the CDR3 is TGTGCCAGTATGCGGTTTGACGGGACTAGCGTGACCGGGGAGCTGTTTTTT.

The rearrangement joins TRBV10-3 to TRBJ1-1, with D uncertain. Trimming pared 8 bases from V and 4 bases from J, leaving 11 bases between. Germline CDR1 and CDR2: ENHRY and SYGVKD. The CDR3 sequence is 12 residues long. CDR3 bases: TGTGCCATCGCATTGGACCGCACTGAAGCTTTCTTT. Its protein is CAIALDRTEAFF.

There are many counts of this clonotype. The chain is built from TRBV6-1 and TRBJ2-7; D might be TRBD2 (6 bases). The germline CDR1 and CDR2 sequences are MNHNS and SASEGT. Trimming took 6 bases from V and 2 from J, leaving 11 bases between them. This CDR3 has 13 amino acids. As DNA, the CDR3 is TGTGCCAGCAGAACCGGGGGACCCTACGAGCAGTACTTC. Its protein is CASRTGGPYEQYF.

The chain is built from TRBV6-5 and TRBJ1-6; maybe TRBD1 (6 bases). Germline V gene data show CDR1 as MNHEY and CDR2 as SVGAGI. The CDR3 spans 14 residues. Trimming cost V 5 bases and J 10 bases, with 15 bases left between them. This CDR3 reads CASSNPRGRSPLHF. Written as DNA, the CDR3 is TGTGCCAGCAGTAACCCGAGGGGGAGGTCACCCCTCCACTTT.

In the case of this clonotype: This sequence may be a read error, since a much larger clone differs from it by one base. The V call is TRBV6-2 or TRBV6-3, the J call TRBJ2-2, with 7 positions matching TRBD1. Germline lookup yields CDR1 MNHEY and CDR2 SVGEGT. The CDR3 runs 14 residues. CDR3 amino acids: CVSSYDRVTGELFF. CDR3 in DNA: TGTGTCAGCAGTTACGACAGGGTCACCGGGGAGCTGTTTTTT.

This clonotype was observed a few times. The chain employs TRBV2 and TRBJ2-1; D perhaps matches TRBD2 (5 bases). Between the trimmed V and J ends, which lost 2 bases and 6 bases, there was a span of 8 bases. The CDR3 covers 13 residues. Germline V CDR1 and CDR2: SNHLY, FYNNEI. CDR3 sequence (DNA): TGTGCCAGCAGTGAAAATCGGGGCAATGAGCAGTTCTTC. It translates to CASSENRGNEQFF. Supplemented by reference TRBV2 and TRBJ2-1, the full variable domain reads EPEVTQTPSHQVTQMGQEVILRCVPISNHLYFYWYRQILGQKVEFLVSFYNNEISEKSEIFDDQFSVERPDGSNFTLKIRSTKLEDSAMYFCASSENRGNEQFFGPGTRLTVL.

J is TRBJ2-7 and V is TRBV10-3; D gene uncertain. Germline-derived CDR1 and CDR2 are ENHRY and SYGVKD. V was cut by 1 base and J by 6 bases, with 10 bases left in between. The CDR3 spans 13 residues. CDR3 DNA: TGTGCCATCAGTGAGTATGGTAGGTCCGAGCAGTACTTC. This codes for CAISEYGRSEQYF.

The rearrangement uses TRBV5-8 and TRBJ2-5; tentative D call: TRBD2 (5 bases). In germline, CDR1 is SGHTS, CDR2 YDEGEE. The CDR3 is made up of 14 amino acids. Trimming removed 6 bases from V and 0 bases from J, with 12 bases in between. The CDR3 region is CASIVEGYQETQYF. In nucleotides, the CDR3 is TGTGCCAGCATCGTAGAGGGATACCAAGAGACCCAGTACTTC.

The chain recombines TRBV24-1 with TRBJ2-7; perhaps TRBD1 as D (7 bases). V dropped 6 bases and J dropped 5 bases, with 19 bases sitting between them. Per germline, CDR1 KGHDR and CDR2 SFDVKD. The CDR3 sequence is 15 residues long. The CDR3 loop is CATSRHTRRGDEQYF. CDR3 nucleotides: TGTGCCACCAGTCGCCACACGCGCAGGGGGGACGAGCAGTACTTC.